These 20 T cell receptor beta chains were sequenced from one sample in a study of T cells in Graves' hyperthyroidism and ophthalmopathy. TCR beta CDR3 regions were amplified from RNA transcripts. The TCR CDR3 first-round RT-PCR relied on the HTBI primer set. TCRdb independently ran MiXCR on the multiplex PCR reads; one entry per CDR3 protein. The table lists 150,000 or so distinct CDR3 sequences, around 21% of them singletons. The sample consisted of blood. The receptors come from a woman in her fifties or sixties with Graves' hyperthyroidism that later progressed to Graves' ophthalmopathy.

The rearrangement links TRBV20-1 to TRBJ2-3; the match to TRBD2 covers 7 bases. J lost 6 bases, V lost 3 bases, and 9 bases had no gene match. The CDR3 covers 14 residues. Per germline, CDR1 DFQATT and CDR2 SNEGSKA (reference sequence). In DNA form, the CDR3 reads TGCAGTGCTAGTTTAGGACTAGGCGTGGATACGCAGTATTTT. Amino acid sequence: CSASLGLGVDTQYF.

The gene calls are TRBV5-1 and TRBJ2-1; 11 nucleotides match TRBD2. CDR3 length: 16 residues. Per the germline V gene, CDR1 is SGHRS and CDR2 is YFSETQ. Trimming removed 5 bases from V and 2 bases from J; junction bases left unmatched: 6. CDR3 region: CASRGRTSGPYNEQFF. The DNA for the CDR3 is TGCGCCAGCAGGGGTCGGACTAGCGGGCCCTACAATGAGCAGTTCTTC. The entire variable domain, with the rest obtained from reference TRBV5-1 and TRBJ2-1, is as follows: KAGVTQTPRYLIKTRGQQVTLSCSPISGHRSVSWYQQTPGQGLQFLFEYFSETQRNKGNFPGRFSGRQFSNSRSEMNVSTLELGDSALYLCASRGRTSGPYNEQFFGPGTRLTVL.

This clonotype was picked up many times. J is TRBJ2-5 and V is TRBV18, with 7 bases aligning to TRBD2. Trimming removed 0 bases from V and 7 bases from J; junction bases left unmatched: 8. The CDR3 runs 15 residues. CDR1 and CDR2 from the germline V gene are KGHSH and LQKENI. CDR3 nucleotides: TGTGCCAGCTCACCACCCCAGCGGGGCCTGGGGACCCAGTACTTC. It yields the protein CASSPPQRGLGTQYF. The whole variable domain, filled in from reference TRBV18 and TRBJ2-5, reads NAGVMQNPRHLVRRRGQEARLRCSPMKGHSHVYWYRQLPEEGLKFMVYLQKENIIDESGMPKERFSAEFPKEGPSILRIQQVVRGDSAAYFCASSPPQRGLGTQYFGPGTRLLVL.

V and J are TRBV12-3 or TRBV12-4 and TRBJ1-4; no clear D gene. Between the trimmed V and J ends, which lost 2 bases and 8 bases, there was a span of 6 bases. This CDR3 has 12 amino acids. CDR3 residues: CASSLNREKLFF. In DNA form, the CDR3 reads TGTGCCAGCAGTTTAAATCGCGAAAAACTGTTTTTT.

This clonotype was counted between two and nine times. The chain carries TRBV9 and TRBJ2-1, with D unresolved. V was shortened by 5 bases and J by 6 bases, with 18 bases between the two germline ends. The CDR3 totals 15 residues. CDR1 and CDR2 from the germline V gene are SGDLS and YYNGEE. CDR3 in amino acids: CASSDLTGSGNEQFF. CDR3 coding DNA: TGTGCCAGCAGTGACCTGACGGGCTCGGGCAATGAGCAGTTCTTC.

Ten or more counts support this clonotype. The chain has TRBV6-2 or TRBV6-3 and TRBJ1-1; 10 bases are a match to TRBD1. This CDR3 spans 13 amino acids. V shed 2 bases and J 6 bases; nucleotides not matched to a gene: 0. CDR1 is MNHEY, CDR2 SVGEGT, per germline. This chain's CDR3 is CASSYGTGAEAFF. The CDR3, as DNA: TGTGCCAGCAGTTACGGGACAGGGGCTGAAGCTTTCTTT.

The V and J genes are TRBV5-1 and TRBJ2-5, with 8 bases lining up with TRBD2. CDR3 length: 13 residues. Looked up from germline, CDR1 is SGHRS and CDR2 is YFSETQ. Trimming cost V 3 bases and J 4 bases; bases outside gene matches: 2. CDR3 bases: TGCGCCAGCAGCTCCGGGGGGGCAGAGACCCAGTACTTC. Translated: CASSSGGAETQYF.

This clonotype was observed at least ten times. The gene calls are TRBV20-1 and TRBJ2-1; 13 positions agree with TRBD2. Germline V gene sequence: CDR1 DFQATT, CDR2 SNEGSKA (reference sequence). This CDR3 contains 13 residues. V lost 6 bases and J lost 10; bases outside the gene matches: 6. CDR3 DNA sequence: TGCAGTGCCGAGACGACTAGCGGGAGGGAGCAGTTCTTC. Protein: CSAETTSGREQFF.

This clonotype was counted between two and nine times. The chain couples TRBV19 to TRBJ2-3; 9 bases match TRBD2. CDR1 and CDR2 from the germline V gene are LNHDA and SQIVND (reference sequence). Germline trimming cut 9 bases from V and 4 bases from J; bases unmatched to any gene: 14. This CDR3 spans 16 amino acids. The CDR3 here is CASNRPGLAFSDTQYF. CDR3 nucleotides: TGTGCCAGCAACCGACCGGGACTAGCTTTTTCAGATACGCAGTATTTT.

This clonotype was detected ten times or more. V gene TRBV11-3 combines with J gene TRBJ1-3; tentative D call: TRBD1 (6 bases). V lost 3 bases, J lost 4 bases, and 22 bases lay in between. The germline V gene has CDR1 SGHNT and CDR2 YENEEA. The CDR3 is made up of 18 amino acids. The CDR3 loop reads CASSLAPRGPRGGNTIYF. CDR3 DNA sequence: TGTGCCAGCAGCTTGGCCCCTCGGGGGCCTCGAGGAGGAAACACCATATATTTT.

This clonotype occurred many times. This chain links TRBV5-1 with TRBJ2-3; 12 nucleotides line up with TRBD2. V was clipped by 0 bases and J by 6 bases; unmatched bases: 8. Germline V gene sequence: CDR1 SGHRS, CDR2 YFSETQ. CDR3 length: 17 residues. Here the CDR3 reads CASSLGPGTSGRDTQYF. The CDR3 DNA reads TGCGCCAGCAGCTTGGGGCCAGGGACTAGCGGGCGGGATACGCAGTATTTT.

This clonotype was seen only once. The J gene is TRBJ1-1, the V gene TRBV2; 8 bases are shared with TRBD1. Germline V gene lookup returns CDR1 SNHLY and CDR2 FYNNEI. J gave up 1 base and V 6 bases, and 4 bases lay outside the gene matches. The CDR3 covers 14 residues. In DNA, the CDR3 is TGTGCCAGCAGGAGAGACAGGGGGAACACTGAAGCTTTCTTT. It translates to CASRRDRGNTEAFF.

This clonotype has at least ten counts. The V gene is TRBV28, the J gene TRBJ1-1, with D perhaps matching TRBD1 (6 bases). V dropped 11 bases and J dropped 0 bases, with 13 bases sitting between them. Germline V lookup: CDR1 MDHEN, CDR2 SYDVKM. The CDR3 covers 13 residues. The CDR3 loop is CASKGGVNTEAFF. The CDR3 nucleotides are TGTGCCTCGAAAGGGGGGGTGAACACTGAAGCTTTCTTT.

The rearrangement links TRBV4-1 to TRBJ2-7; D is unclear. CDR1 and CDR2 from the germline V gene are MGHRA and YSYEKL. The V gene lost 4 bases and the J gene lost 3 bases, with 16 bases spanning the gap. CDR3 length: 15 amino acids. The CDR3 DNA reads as TGCGCCAGCAGCCTTAAGGTGGTGGGAATCTACGAGCAGTACTTC. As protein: CASSLKVVGIYEQYF.

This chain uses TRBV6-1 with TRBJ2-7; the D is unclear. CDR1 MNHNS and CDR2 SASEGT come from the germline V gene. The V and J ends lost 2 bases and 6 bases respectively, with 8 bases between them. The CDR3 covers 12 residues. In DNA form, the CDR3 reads TGTGCCAGCAGTGAATGGGGTCCCGAGCAGTACTTC. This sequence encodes CASSEWGPEQYF.

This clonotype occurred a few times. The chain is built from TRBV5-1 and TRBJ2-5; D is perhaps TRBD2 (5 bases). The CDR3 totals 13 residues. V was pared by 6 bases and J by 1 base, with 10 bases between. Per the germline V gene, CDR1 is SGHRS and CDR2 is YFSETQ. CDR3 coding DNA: TGCGCCAGCAACTCGGGATCCCAAGAGACCCAGTACTTC. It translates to CASNSGSQETQYF.

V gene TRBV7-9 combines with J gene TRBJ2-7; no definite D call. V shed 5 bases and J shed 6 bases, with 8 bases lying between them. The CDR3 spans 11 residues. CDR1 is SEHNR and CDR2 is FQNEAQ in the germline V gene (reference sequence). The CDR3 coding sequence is TGTGCCAGCAGCATAAGTGGCGAGCAGTACTTC. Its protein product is CASSISGEQYF.

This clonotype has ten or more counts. CDR3 sequence reads: CSAFDGQTSSYEQYF. CDR3 bases: TGCAGTGCCTTCGACGGACAGACGAGCTCCTACGAGCAGTACTTC. This chain joins TRBV20-1 and TRBJ2-7, with D tentatively TRBD1 (6 bases). CDR3 length equals 15 residues. Trimming removed 6 bases from V and 0 bases from J, with 18 bases in between. Germline CDR1 reads DFQATT; CDR2 reads SNEGSKA (reference sequence).

DNA of the CDR3: TGTGCCAGCACGAGTTCCGCGGGACAAGAGACCCAGTACTTC. Translating it yields CASTSSAGQETQYF. The J gene is TRBJ2-5, the V gene TRBV5-4, with D possibly matching TRBD2 (6 bases). This CDR3 contains 14 residues. Deletions cut 6 bases from V and 2 bases from J, with 14 bases between. The germline gives CDR1 SGHNT, CDR2 YYREEE (reference sequence).

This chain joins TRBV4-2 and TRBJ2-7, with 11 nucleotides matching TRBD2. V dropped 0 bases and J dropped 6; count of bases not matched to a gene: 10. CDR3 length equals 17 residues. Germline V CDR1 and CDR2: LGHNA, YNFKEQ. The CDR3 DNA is TGTGCCAGCAGCCAAGATCTGGGCGGCCTAGCGGGAGGCGAGCAGTACTTC. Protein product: CASSQDLGGLAGGEQYF.